This T cell receptor (beta chain) was identified during a study of tissue T cells after allogeneic stem cell transplantation. Turning to the study itself: Four unmodified and three CD34-selected T-cell-depleted grafts went to graft-versus-host disease patients. CD3+ T cells were flow-sorted when enough cells; otherwise DNA extracted directly.

General study findings and limits: Few T cell clones were shared across patients, but motif clusters showed tissue-specific shared signatures.

Sequenced by immunoSEQ multiplex PCR; TCRdb stores in-frame clones only, minus some. The table shows about 26,000 clones, with less than 95% occurring only once. In regard to this clone: Its specificity is unknown.

Trimming shortened V by 2 bases and J by 5 bases, and 4 bases separated the two germline ends. The CDR3 totals 11 residues. The germline CDR1 and CDR2 sequences are SGHTA and FQGNSA. This clonotype originated in a male donor aged 60 or older who later had graft-versus-host disease after an allogeneic stem cell transplant. The chain combines TRBV7-2 with TRBJ2-7; D gene ambiguous. Source: blood, taken before transplantation. CDR3 residues: CASSLHDEQYF. The CDR3 DNA reads as TGTGCCAGCAGCTTACACGACGAGCAGTACTTC.